The sequence of this T cell receptor beta chain was determined in a study of shared clonotypes between healthy human individuals. About the research overall: Contributing individuals were two females and a few males aged 18 to 49. General study points: Among donors, the sharing of clonotypes was expected to be influenced by sequencing depth.

On this clone itself: The target antigen is unknown. Other nucleotide sequences in the sample specify the same CDR3.

V lost 0 bases to trimming and J lost 6 bases, with 6 bases between them. Germline CDR1 and CDR2: SNHLY and FYNNEI. The CDR3 runs to 12 residues. CD4+ cells underwent separation, giving CD45RA+ naive and CD45RA-negative memory subsets. The authors ran the assay at deep level. The method was immunoSEQ multiplex PCR; TCRdb's version includes in-frame clones alone and lacks a portion of them. The sample includes some 2,000,000 clones, roughly 94% of them seen just once. The sequence came from a young man in good health. The chain couples TRBV2 to TRBJ2-7; possibly TRBD1 or TRBD2 for D (5 bases each). Sequenced material: naive CD4+ T cells sorted from blood. This sample's subset: CD45RA+ positively selected. The CDR3: CASSEAGVEQYF. CDR3 nucleotide sequence: TGTGCCAGCAGTGAAGCGGGGGTCGAGCAGTACTTC.